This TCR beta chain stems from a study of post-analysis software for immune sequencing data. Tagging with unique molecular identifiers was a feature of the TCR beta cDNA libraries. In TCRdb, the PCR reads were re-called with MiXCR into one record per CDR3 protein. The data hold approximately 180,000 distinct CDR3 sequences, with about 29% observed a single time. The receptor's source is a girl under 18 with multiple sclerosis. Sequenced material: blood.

The CDR3 sequence is CASSPGQGGKPQHF. The CDR3 DNA follows: TGTGCCAGCAGTCCAGGACAGGGCGGTAAGCCCCAGCATTTT. The chain uses TRBV12-3 or TRBV12-4 and TRBJ1-5, with TRBD1 matching over 8 bases. The CDR3 is 14 amino acids. Unmatched junction bases numbered 8, after V lost 5 bases and J lost 8 bases.